Listed below are T cell receptor beta chains from one sample, sequenced in a study of blood T cells in healthy people across ages. Using its own MiXCR run on the 5' RACE reads, TCRdb lists one record per CDR3 protein. The table includes approximately 1,100,000 distinct CDR3 sequences, 35% to 55% detected once. Sequenced material: blood. These receptor sequences come from a woman aged 60-70 years in good health. Both conserved end residues are part of each CDR3. The order of the fields is V gene, D gene, clone size, J gene, CDR3 DNA, CDR3 protein. The D gene is left open where the match is weak. The size entry is marked missing in some rows and otherwise reads once, few, many or a size class.

v_gene: TRBV14; d_gene: NA; abundance: NA; j_gene: TRBJ2-7; CDR3nt: TGTGCCAGCAGCCGAGTGTCTAGGGGCGAGCAGTACTTC; CDR3aa: CASSRVSRGEQYF
v_gene: TRBV7-9; d_gene: NA; abundance: few; j_gene: TRBJ2-6; CDR3nt: TGTGCCAGCACCACAGACTCTGGCCTCTCTGGGGCCAACGTCCTGACTTTC; CDR3aa: CASTTDSGLSGANVLTF
v_gene: TRBV29-1; d_gene: TRBD1; abundance: few; j_gene: TRBJ1-2; CDR3nt: TGCAGCGTTGGGGTACCAGGGGGCATTAACTATGGCTACACCTTC; CDR3aa: CSVGVPGGINYGYTF
v_gene: TRBV12-3/TRBV12-4; d_gene: NA; abundance: NA; j_gene: TRBJ2-1; CDR3nt: TGTGCAACCTCGACTAGGGGGTTCTACAATGAGCAGTTCTTC; CDR3aa: CATSTRGFYNEQFF
v_gene: TRBV20-1; d_gene: TRBD2; abundance: NA; j_gene: TRBJ2-5; CDR3nt: TGCAGTGCTAGTAAGCGGGGAGAGACCCAGTACTTC; CDR3aa: CSASKRGETQYF
v_gene: TRBV4-2; d_gene: NA; abundance: NA; j_gene: TRBJ2-5; CDR3nt: TGTGCCGGCAGCCAAGGGACGGACAGTTACAATGGGCAGTACTTC; CDR3aa: CAGSQGTDSYNGQYF
v_gene: TRBV6-8; d_gene: TRBD2; abundance: few; j_gene: TRBJ2-7; CDR3nt: TGTGCCAGCAGTTACCCGAGAGTCACTAGCGGGAGTAGCTACGAGCAGTACTTC; CDR3aa: CASSYPRVTSGSSYEQYF
v_gene: TRBV6-5; d_gene: NA; abundance: NA; j_gene: TRBJ1-1; CDR3nt: TGTGCCAGCAGAATGACAGATAACACTGAAGCTTTCTTT; CDR3aa: CASRMTDNTEAFF
v_gene: TRBV29-1; d_gene: NA; abundance: few; j_gene: TRBJ2-1; CDR3nt: TGCAGCGTTGAAGGGGGGGCGGAGCAGTTCTTC; CDR3aa: CSVEGGAEQFF
v_gene: TRBV5-1; d_gene: TRBD1; abundance: NA; j_gene: TRBJ1-2; CDR3nt: TGCGCCAGCAGCCCGGACAGGTCAAAGAACTATGGCTACACCTTC; CDR3aa: CASSPDRSKNYGYTF
v_gene: TRBV19; d_gene: NA; abundance: few; j_gene: TRBJ1-5; CDR3nt: TGTGCCAGTAGCCTCTGGGGGACCTATAGCAATCAGCCCCAGCATTTT; CDR3aa: CASSLWGTYSNQPQHF
v_gene: TRBV20-1; d_gene: NA; abundance: NA; j_gene: TRBJ1-4; CDR3nt: TGCAGTGCTTCCCCGAGGGGAAGGGGTAATGAAAAACTGTTTTTT; CDR3aa: CSASPRGRGNEKLFF
v_gene: TRBV11-1; d_gene: NA; abundance: few; j_gene: TRBJ2-1; CDR3nt: TGTGCCAGCAGCTTAGGGGTTGCCTCCTACAATGAGCAGTTCTTC; CDR3aa: CASSLGVASYNEQFF
v_gene: TRBV5-1; d_gene: TRBD2; abundance: NA; j_gene: TRBJ2-5; CDR3nt: TGCGCCAGCAGCTTTCTAGCGGGGGTGGGCTACAATGAGCAGTACTTC; CDR3aa: CASSFLAGVGYNEQYF
v_gene: TRBV6-5; d_gene: NA; abundance: NA; j_gene: TRBJ2-1; CDR3nt: TGTGCCAGCAGTTACTCAGGTCAGCACAATGAGCAGTTCTTC; CDR3aa: CASSYSGQHNEQFF
v_gene: TRBV4-2; d_gene: NA; abundance: NA; j_gene: TRBJ1-5; CDR3nt: TGTGCCAGCAACCAAGGGGGTGATCAGCCCCAGCATTTT; CDR3aa: CASNQGGDQPQHF
v_gene: TRBV10-3; d_gene: TRBD2; abundance: NA; j_gene: TRBJ2-1; CDR3nt: TGTGCCATCAGTGAGTCGAAGACTAGCGGGAGAGCATGGGAACAGTTCTTC; CDR3aa: CAISESKTSGRAWEQFF
v_gene: TRBV4-2; d_gene: TRBD2; abundance: NA; j_gene: TRBJ2-1; CDR3nt: TGTGCCAGCAGCCAAGACGGGGCGGGAGTTAACTCCTACAATGAGCAGTTCTTC; CDR3aa: CASSQDGAGVNSYNEQFF
v_gene: TRBV7-9; d_gene: NA; abundance: once; j_gene: TRBJ2-2; CDR3nt: TGTGCCAGCAGCTCGGGAGCTGTTAACACCGGGGAGCTGTTTTTT; CDR3aa: CASSSGAVNTGELFF
v_gene: TRBV7-9; d_gene: TRBD2; abundance: NA; j_gene: TRBJ2-4; CDR3nt: TGTGCCAGCAGCTTAAGCGGGAGCGGCATTCAGTACTTC; CDR3aa: CASSLSGSGIQYF
v_gene: TRBV9; d_gene: NA; abundance: few; j_gene: TRBJ1-2; CDR3nt: TGTGCCAGCAGCGTAGCGTTCCGGGCTACGGTACTGGGGACACCAAACTATGGCTACACCTTC; CDR3aa: CASSVAFRATVLGTPNYGYTF
v_gene: TRBV29-1; d_gene: NA; abundance: NA; j_gene: TRBJ1-2; CDR3nt: TGCAGCGTTGGAGTGCAGGACTATGGCTACACCTTC; CDR3aa: CSVGVQDYGYTF
v_gene: TRBV12-3/TRBV12-4; d_gene: NA; abundance: few; j_gene: TRBJ1-5; CDR3nt: TGTGCCAGCAGTTTGAAAGGGACACTGACCAATCAGCCCCAGCATTTT; CDR3aa: CASSLKGTLTNQPQHF
v_gene: TRBV29-1; d_gene: NA; abundance: NA; j_gene: TRBJ2-2; CDR3nt: TGCAGCGTCGCCGGCCCCCCCGGGACCCTCGCTTACACCGGGGAGCTGTTTTTT; CDR3aa: CSVAGPPGTLAYTGELFF
v_gene: TRBV21-1; d_gene: NA; abundance: NA; j_gene: TRBJ2-7; CDR3nt: TGTGCCAGCAGCAAAGTCCCCTTGACTAGCCATGACTCCTACGAGCAGTACTTC; CDR3aa: CASSKVPLTSHDSYEQYF
v_gene: TRBV6-1; d_gene: TRBD1; abundance: NA; j_gene: TRBJ1-4; CDR3nt: TGTGCCAGCTTTCGGACAGGGGGTACTGAAAAACTGTTTTTT; CDR3aa: CASFRTGGTEKLFF
v_gene: TRBV20-1; d_gene: NA; abundance: NA; j_gene: TRBJ2-3; CDR3nt: TGCAGTGCTAGAGATTTTCACCAGGCCGGCACAGATACGCAGTATTTT; CDR3aa: CSARDFHQAGTDTQYF
v_gene: TRBV20-1; d_gene: TRBD1; abundance: NA; j_gene: TRBJ1-4; CDR3nt: TGCAGTGCTGACAGGGGGGGTTGGGAAAAACTGTTTTTT; CDR3aa: CSADRGGWEKLFF
v_gene: TRBV28; d_gene: NA; abundance: NA; j_gene: TRBJ1-6; CDR3nt: TGTGCCAGCAGTTTAGGGAGGGGGAGCTCCTATAATTCACCCCTCCACTTT; CDR3aa: CASSLGRGSSYNSPLHF
v_gene: TRBV20-1; d_gene: TRBD2; abundance: NA; j_gene: TRBJ2-1; CDR3nt: TGCAGTGCTAGTACGGCTAGCGGGAGCATATACAATGAGCAGTTCTTC; CDR3aa: CSASTASGSIYNEQFF
v_gene: TRBV15; d_gene: NA; abundance: once; j_gene: TRBJ1-2; CDR3nt: TGTGCCACCAGCAGGATAAGGACAGAGAATAACTATGGCTACACCTTC; CDR3aa: CATSRIRTENNYGYTF
v_gene: TRBV7-9; d_gene: NA; abundance: NA; j_gene: TRBJ2-1; CDR3nt: TGTGCCAGCAGCCCAACCCTAGGGGGGCATGAGCAGTTCTTC; CDR3aa: CASSPTLGGHEQFF
v_gene: TRBV11-2; d_gene: NA; abundance: NA; j_gene: TRBJ2-1; CDR3nt: TGTGCCGGCAGCACAAGCTCCTACAATGAGCAGTTCTTC; CDR3aa: CAGSTSSYNEQFF
v_gene: TRBV4-2; d_gene: TRBD1; abundance: NA; j_gene: TRBJ2-1; CDR3nt: TGTGCCAGCAGCCCCGCGCCGGGGACAGGGAACAATGAGCAGTTCTTC; CDR3aa: CASSPAPGTGNNEQFF
v_gene: TRBV7-9; d_gene: TRBD2; abundance: NA; j_gene: TRBJ2-5; CDR3nt: TGTGCCAGCAGCCAAGGACTAGCGGGAAGACAAGAGACCCAGTACTTC; CDR3aa: CASSQGLAGRQETQYF
v_gene: TRBV13; d_gene: NA; abundance: few; j_gene: TRBJ2-1; CDR3nt: TGTGCCAGCAGCTTATTGCGGAGGGGCAATGAGCAGTTCTTC; CDR3aa: CASSLLRRGNEQFF
v_gene: TRBV7-9; d_gene: TRBD2; abundance: NA; j_gene: TRBJ2-7; CDR3nt: TGTGCCAGCAGCATGCAGGGGCGGGAGGGCAATGAGCAGTACTTC; CDR3aa: CASSMQGREGNEQYF
v_gene: TRBV7-2; d_gene: TRBD2; abundance: few; j_gene: TRBJ2-4; CDR3nt: TGTGCCAGCAGCTTAGCGCAAGGTAGCGGGAATGAGCAGTACTTC; CDR3aa: CASSLAQGSGNEQYF
v_gene: TRBV20-1; d_gene: TRBD2; abundance: NA; j_gene: TRBJ2-7; CDR3nt: TGCAGTGCTGCAAGTAGCGGGAGATCCGAGCAGTACTTC; CDR3aa: CSAASSGRSEQYF
v_gene: TRBV18; d_gene: NA; abundance: NA; j_gene: TRBJ2-3; CDR3nt: TGTGCCAGCTCACCACAATCTAAGGCAGATACGCAGTATTTT; CDR3aa: CASSPQSKADTQYF
v_gene: TRBV20-1; d_gene: NA; abundance: NA; j_gene: TRBJ1-2; CDR3nt: TGCAGTGCGGTCGTGAGAGGGACCTTCAATGGCTACACCTTC; CDR3aa: CSAVVRGTFNGYTF
v_gene: TRBV29-1; d_gene: NA; abundance: NA; j_gene: TRBJ1-1; CDR3nt: TGCAGCGTTGAAGATGAGGCGAAACCGAACACTGAAGCTTTCTTT; CDR3aa: CSVEDEAKPNTEAFF
v_gene: TRBV6-2/TRBV6-3; d_gene: NA; abundance: many; j_gene: TRBJ2-5; CDR3nt: TGTGCCAGCAGCTTTTACACGTCTCTCCAAGAGACCCAGTACTTC; CDR3aa: CASSFYTSLQETQYF
v_gene: TRBV2; d_gene: TRBD1; abundance: NA; j_gene: TRBJ2-7; CDR3nt: TGTGCCAGCATTCGGTTAACGACAGGGTCAAACGAGCAGTACTTC; CDR3aa: CASIRLTTGSNEQYF
v_gene: TRBV4-1; d_gene: NA; abundance: NA; j_gene: TRBJ1-2; CDR3nt: TGCGCCAGCAGCCAAGCCGGGGGCAACGGCTACACCTTC; CDR3aa: CASSQAGGNGYTF
v_gene: TRBV9; d_gene: NA; abundance: many; j_gene: TRBJ2-6; CDR3nt: TGTGCCAGCAGCGTAGGACCTTCTGGGGCCAACGTCCTGACTTTC; CDR3aa: CASSVGPSGANVLTF
v_gene: TRBV29-1; d_gene: NA; abundance: many; j_gene: TRBJ2-7; CDR3nt: TGCAGCGTAAGATTGTCGCCCTACGAGCAGTACTTC; CDR3aa: CSVRLSPYEQYF
v_gene: TRBV6-2/TRBV6-3; d_gene: NA; abundance: NA; j_gene: TRBJ2-3; CDR3nt: TGTGCCAGCAGTTACCGGGTTGGCTCAGATACGCAGTATTTT; CDR3aa: CASSYRVGSDTQYF
v_gene: TRBV7-9; d_gene: TRBD2; abundance: NA; j_gene: TRBJ2-1; CDR3nt: TGTGCCAGCAGCGAGGGAGGGACTAGCGGGACGATCTACAATGATCAGTTCTTC; CDR3aa: CASSEGGTSGTIYNDQFF
v_gene: TRBV12-3/TRBV12-4; d_gene: NA; abundance: NA; j_gene: TRBJ2-5; CDR3nt: TGTGCCAGCAGCCCTCCTGGACGAGCGGGCCACAATGAGCAGTACTTC; CDR3aa: CASSPPGRAGHNEQYF
v_gene: TRBV5-1; d_gene: TRBD2; abundance: NA; j_gene: TRBJ2-1; CDR3nt: TGCGCCAGCAGCACATCTAGCGGGAGCCGTGAGCAGTTCTTC; CDR3aa: CASSTSSGSREQFF
v_gene: TRBV3-1; d_gene: NA; abundance: few; j_gene: TRBJ2-7; CDR3nt: TGTGCCAGCAGCTCCCTGGGAAGCGGCTCCTACGAGCAGTACTTC; CDR3aa: CASSSLGSGSYEQYF
v_gene: TRBV7-2; d_gene: TRBD2; abundance: few; j_gene: TRBJ2-1; CDR3nt: TGTGCCAGCAGCTTACTGGCGGGAGCTAATGAGCAGTTCTTC; CDR3aa: CASSLLAGANEQFF
v_gene: TRBV20-1; d_gene: TRBD2; abundance: once; j_gene: TRBJ2-7; CDR3nt: TGCAGTGCTAGAGACCAATGGTGGGGAGGGAAGTCCTACGAGCAGTACTTC; CDR3aa: CSARDQWWGGKSYEQYF
v_gene: TRBV11-1; d_gene: NA; abundance: NA; j_gene: TRBJ2-7; CDR3nt: TGTGCCAGCAGCTTCGGGGACGTATCCTACGAGCAGTACTTC; CDR3aa: CASSFGDVSYEQYF